The present T cell receptor (beta chain) was sequenced within a study of PD-1 blockade in classical Hodgkin lymphoma. About this clone: No antigen is known for it.

Study-level results: Lower baseline TCR diversity marked trial partial responders and progressors. The causes of the repertoire differences, possibly disease activity or prior therapy, remain undefined. Reported findings placed baseline TCR diversity lower in newly diagnosed patients (compared with healthy donors).

Profiling relied on immunoSEQ multiplex PCR, and the TCRdb table lists in-frame clones only, not all of them. In the table there are 50,000 to 65,000 clones, roughly 90% of which are singletons. Every patient was affected by relapse after autologous stem cell transplantation, while exposure to brentuximab vedotin was not uniform. Complete response, partial response or progressive disease were the best responses. The germline V gene has CDR1 MNHEY and CDR2 SMNVEV (reference sequence). The CDR3 contains 14 residues. V gave up 6 bases and J gave up 6 bases; unmatched junction bases: 11. The TCR comes from a human donor with classical Hodgkin lymphoma. Sequences were derived from peripheral blood mononuclear cells (PBMCs), sampled before the second cycle of nivolumab. The chain has TRBV27 and TRBJ2-7; 7 bases line up with TRBD1. The CDR3 loop is CASRETGLISEQYF. Here the CDR3 DNA reads TGTGCCAGCAGGGAGACAGGGCTCATCAGCGAGCAGTACTTC.